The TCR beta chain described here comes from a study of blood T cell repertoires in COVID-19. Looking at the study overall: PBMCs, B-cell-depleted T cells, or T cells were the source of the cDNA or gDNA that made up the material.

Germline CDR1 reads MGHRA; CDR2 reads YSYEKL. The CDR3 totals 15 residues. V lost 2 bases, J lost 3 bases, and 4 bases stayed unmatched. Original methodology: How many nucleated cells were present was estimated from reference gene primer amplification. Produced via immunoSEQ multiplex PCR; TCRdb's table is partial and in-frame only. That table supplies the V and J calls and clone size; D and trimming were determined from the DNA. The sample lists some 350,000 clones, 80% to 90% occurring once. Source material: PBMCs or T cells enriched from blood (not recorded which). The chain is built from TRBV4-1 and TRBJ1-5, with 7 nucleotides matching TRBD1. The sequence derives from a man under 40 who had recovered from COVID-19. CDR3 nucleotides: TGCGCCAGCAGCCAACAAGGACAGGTCAATCAGCCCCAGCATTTT. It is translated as CASSQQGQVNQPQHF.